The entry below gives a single TCR beta chain sequence along with its context. The antigen remains undetermined. The sample comes from a study of vaccination effects on CD4 cells after COVID-19. Study information: Everyone in the study got two shots of either the BNT162b2 or mRNA-1273 vaccine. Two convalescent patients were sampled 16 days and one week before vaccination. Findings and caveats of the study: Among infection- and vaccine-induced clones, marked clonal contraction occurred late after vaccination.

Germline loops: CDR1 LGHNT, CDR2 FRNRAP. CDR3 length equals 17 residues. Trimming removed 1 base at V and 3 bases at J, with 15 bases between. Libraries were prepared by immunoSEQ multiplex PCR; TCRdb keeps only in-frame clonotypes and omits some of them. The repertoire has 55,000 or so clones, around 82% of them found once; the top ten carry about 5.4%. Sequencing in the ViraFEST assay came after antigen-specific CD4+ T cells had been expanded with viral peptide pools, which were used to stimulate PBMC. The culture ran for 10 days before CD4+ T cells were isolated. A positive SARS-CoV-2 PCR test fell between March and December 2020. A density of fewer than 2.5 million PBMC per well was used; these cells were cultured with 10 IU/ml IL-2 and about 10 ug/ml peptides.

The source was CD4+ T cells from PBMCs cultured with HIV peptides, collected before COVID-19 vaccination. Subset denoted: HIV-1 Nef peptide pool negative control/reference culture. This receptor was taken from a human donor who had a prior SARS-CoV-2 infection. The J gene is TRBJ1-4, the V gene TRBV12-5; the D gene is possibly TRBD1 (6 bases). Here the CDR3 reads CASGLGQNRAPNEKLFF. In DNA, the CDR3 is TGTGCTAGTGGTTTGGGACAAAACAGGGCACCTAATGAAAAACTGTTTTTT.